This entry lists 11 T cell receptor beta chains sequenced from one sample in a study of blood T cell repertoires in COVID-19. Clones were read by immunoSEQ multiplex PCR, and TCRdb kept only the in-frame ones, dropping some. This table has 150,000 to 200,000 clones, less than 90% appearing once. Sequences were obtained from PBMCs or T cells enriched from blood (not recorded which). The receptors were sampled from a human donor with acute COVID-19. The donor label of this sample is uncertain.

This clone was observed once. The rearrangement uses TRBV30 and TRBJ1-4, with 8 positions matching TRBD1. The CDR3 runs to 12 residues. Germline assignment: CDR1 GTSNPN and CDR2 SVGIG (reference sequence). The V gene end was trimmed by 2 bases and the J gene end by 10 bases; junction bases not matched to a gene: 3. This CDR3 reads CAWSSTGGKLFF. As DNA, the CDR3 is TGTGCCTGGAGTTCAACAGGGGGAAAACTGTTTTTT.

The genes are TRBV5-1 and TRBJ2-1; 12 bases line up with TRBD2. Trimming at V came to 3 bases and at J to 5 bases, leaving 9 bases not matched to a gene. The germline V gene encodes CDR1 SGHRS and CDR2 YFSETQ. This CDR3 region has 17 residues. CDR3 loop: CASSSTVLAGGNNEQFF. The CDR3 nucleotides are TGCGCCAGCAGCTCTACTGTCCTAGCGGGGGGGAACAATGAGCAGTTCTTC.

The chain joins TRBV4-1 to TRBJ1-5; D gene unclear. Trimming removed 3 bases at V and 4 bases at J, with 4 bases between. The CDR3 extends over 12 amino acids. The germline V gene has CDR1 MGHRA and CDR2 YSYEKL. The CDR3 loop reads CASSQLNQPQHF. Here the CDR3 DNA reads TGCGCCAGCAGCCAGTTAAATCAGCCCCAGCATTTT.

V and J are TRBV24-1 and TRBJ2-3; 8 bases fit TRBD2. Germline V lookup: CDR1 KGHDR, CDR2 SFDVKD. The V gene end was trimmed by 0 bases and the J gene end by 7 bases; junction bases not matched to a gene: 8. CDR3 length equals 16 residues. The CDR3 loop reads CATSDLLAGGLNTQYF. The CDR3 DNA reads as TGTGCCACCAGTGATTTGCTTGCGGGGGGTCTTAATACGCAGTATTTT.

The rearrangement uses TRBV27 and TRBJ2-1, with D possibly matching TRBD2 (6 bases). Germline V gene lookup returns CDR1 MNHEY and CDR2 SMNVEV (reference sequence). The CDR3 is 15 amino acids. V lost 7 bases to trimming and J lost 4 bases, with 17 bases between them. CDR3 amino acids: CASTSSAGLYNEQFF. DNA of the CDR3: TGTGCCAGCACCTCCAGCGCGGGGCTATACAATGAGCAGTTCTTC.

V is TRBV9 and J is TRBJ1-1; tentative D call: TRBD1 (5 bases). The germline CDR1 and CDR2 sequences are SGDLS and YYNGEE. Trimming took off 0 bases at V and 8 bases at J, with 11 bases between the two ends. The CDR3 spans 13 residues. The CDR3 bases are TGTGCCAGCAGCGTAGCTTCAGGGTCCGAAGCTTTCTTT. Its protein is CASSVASGSEAFF.

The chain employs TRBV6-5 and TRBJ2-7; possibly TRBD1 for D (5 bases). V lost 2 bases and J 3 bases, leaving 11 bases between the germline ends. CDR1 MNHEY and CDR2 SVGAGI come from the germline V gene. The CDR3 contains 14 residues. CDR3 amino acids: CASSYEGAGYEQYF. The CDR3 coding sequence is TGTGCCAGCAGTTACGAAGGGGCAGGCTACGAGCAGTACTTC.

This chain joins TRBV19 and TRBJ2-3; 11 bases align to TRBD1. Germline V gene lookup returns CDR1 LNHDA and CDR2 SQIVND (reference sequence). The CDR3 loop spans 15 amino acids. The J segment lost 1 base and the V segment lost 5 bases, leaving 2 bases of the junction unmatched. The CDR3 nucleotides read TGTGCCAGTAGTCCGGACAGGGGGCGCACAGATACGCAGTATTTT. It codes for CASSPDRGRTDTQYF.

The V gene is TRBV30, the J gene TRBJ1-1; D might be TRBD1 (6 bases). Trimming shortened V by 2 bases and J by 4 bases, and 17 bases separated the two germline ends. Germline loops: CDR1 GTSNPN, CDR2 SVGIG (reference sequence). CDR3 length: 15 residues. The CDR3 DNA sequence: TGTGCCTGGAGTAGCAGGGGCGCGTCGGCCACTGAAGCTTTCTTT. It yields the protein CAWSSRGASATEAFF.

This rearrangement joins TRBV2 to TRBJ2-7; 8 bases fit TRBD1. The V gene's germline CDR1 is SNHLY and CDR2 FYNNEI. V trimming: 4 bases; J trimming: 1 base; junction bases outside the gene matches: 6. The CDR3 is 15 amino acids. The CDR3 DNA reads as TGTGCCAGCAGTGGGGCAGGGGACAGGTCCTACGAGCAGTACTTC. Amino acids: CASSGAGDRSYEQYF.

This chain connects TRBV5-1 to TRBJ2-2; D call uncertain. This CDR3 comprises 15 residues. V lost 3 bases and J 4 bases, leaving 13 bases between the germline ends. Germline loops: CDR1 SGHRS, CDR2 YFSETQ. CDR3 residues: CASSSTNSGTGELFF. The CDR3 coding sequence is TGCGCCAGCAGCTCTACAAACAGTGGCACCGGGGAGCTGTTTTTT.